The T cell receptor beta chain described here comes from a study of a mutant IDH1 vaccine in newly diagnosed glioma. Assay: immunoSEQ multiplex PCR; the TCRdb copy retains only in-frame clones and omits some. Among about 35,000 clones listed, about 83% were seen once. Time point here: week 47, end of study. Vaccine doses each comprised 300 ug of mutant IDH1 20-mer peptide, with topical imiquimod. Of note for this clone: Its target is unknown.

This receptor was identified in a woman between 25 and 40 years old with glioma. Sequences were derived from PBMCs, sampled from a glioma patient whose treatment included an IDH1 peptide vaccine.

CDR3 loop: CASSPQRAHTF. The CDR3 DNA is TGTGCCAGCAGCCCCCAGAGAGCGCACACCTTC. The chain has TRBV7-2 and TRBJ1-2; D gene unclear. This CDR3 region has 11 residues. V was shortened by 5 bases and J by 12 bases, with 13 bases between the two germline ends. The germline V gene encodes CDR1 SGHTA and CDR2 FQGNSA.